A selection of T cell receptor beta chains follows, all from one sample in a study of shared clonotypes between healthy human individuals. Measured with immunoSEQ multiplex PCR; TCRdb has only the in-frame clones, and not every one. The sample has more than 2,000,000 clones, over 85% seen once; the top ten hold under 0.45%. Sequenced sample: naive CD4+ T cells from PBMCs. Receptors were obtained from a man aged 18-30 years in good health. Some clones in this sample may be carry-over from other donors' samples. CDR3s include the opening cysteine and the closing phenylalanine or tryptophan. The D gene is left open where the match is weak. Where a row states a size, it is once, few, many or the class of an expanded clone; other rows omit it.

v_gene	abundance	d_gene	j_gene	CDR3aa	CDR3nt
TRBV7-9	NA	TRBD2	TRBJ2-7	CASSSGTRYEQYF	TGTGCCAGCAGCTCCGGGACTAGGTACGAGCAGTACTTC
TRBV6-5	NA	NA	TRBJ2-7	CASSYSDTSYEQYF	TGTGCCAGCAGTTACTCAGACACCTCCTACGAGCAGTACTTC
TRBV2	NA	NA	TRBJ2-1	CASRGPTNEQFF	TGTGCCAGCAGGGGCCCTACCAATGAGCAGTTCTTC
TRBV5-1	NA	TRBD1	TRBJ1-1	CASSSDRRQINTEAFF	TGCGCCAGCAGCTCGGACAGGAGACAGATTAACACTGAAGCTTTCTTT
TRBV5-1	once	TRBD1	TRBJ2-5	CASSPSTGETQYF	TGCGCCAGCAGCCCCTCGACAGGGGAGACCCAGTACTTC
TRBV19	NA	TRBD2	TRBJ2-4	CASSPLAGGPSKNIQYF	TGTGCCAGTAGTCCGCTAGCGGGAGGGCCGTCCAAAAACATTCAGTACTTC
TRBV28	NA	NA	TRBJ2-5	CASTVGAAGGQETQYF	TGTGCCAGCACCGTAGGGGCAGCCGGAGGACAAGAGACCCAGTACTTC
TRBV5-1	NA	NA	TRBJ2-5	CASSVGGETQYF	TGCGCCAGCAGCGTAGGAGGGGAGACCCAGTACTTC
TRBV19	once	NA	TRBJ2-3	CASSIGPSRRTDTQYF	TGTGCCAGTAGTATCGGGCCTTCACGGCGCACAGATACGCAGTATTTT
TRBV6-6	NA	NA	TRBJ1-1	CASSYKIRVTGSEAFF	TGTGCCAGCAGTTATAAAATTAGAGTAACAGGGAGCGAAGCTTTCTTT
TRBV29-1	once	NA	TRBJ2-7	CSVLGPRGYEQYF	TGCAGCGTTTTGGGGCCCCGAGGGTACGAGCAGTACTTC
TRBV5-4	NA	NA	TRBJ2-5	CASSLSGGEETQYF	TGTGCCAGCAGCTTGTCTGGCGGTGAGGAGACCCAGTACTTC
TRBV9	NA	NA	TRBJ2-5	CASSDSQETQYF	TGTGCCAGCAGCGACAGCCAAGAGACCCAGTACTTC
TRBV27	NA	NA	TRBJ2-7	CASSAVRVNRVTSNYEQYF	TGTGCCAGCAGTGCGGTTCGGGTTAACAGAGTTACTAGTAACTACGAGCAGTACTTC
TRBV29-1	NA	NA	TRBJ1-4	CSVGTAGEKLFF	TGCAGCGTTGGGACAGCGGGGGAAAAACTGTTTTTT
TRBV2	NA	TRBD2	TRBJ2-1	CASSGGGVAGDYNEQFF	TGTGCCAGCAGTGGGGGTGGGGTAGCGGGAGATTACAATGAGCAGTTCTTC